This TCR beta chain was captured by sequencing in a study of OX40 agonist ivuxolimab in advanced cancers. On the study more broadly: Treatment received earlier with anti-PD-1, anti-PD-L1 or anti-CTLA-4 agents was allowed, and over 30% had some.

On this clone itself: Its specificity is unknown.

Produced via immunoSEQ multiplex PCR; TCRdb's table is partial and in-frame only. Among about 81,000 clones listed, more than 80% were seen once. Study-level findings and limits: Some of the lowest clonal expansion was seen in partial responders at 0.1-3.0 mg/kg. Blood T cells, both CD4+ and CD8+, expanded clonally by week 6 at 0.1 to 3.0 mg/kg. On average, CD8+ T cells had more expanded clones than CD4+.

The specimen was CD4+ or CD8+ T cells sorted from blood, collected in a trial of the OX40 agonist ivuxolimab. The receptor was isolated from an adult with an advanced solid tumor such as melanoma, head and neck, liver or kidney cancer.

CDR3 protein: CARNRWAASTDTQYF. The CDR3 nucleotides are TGTGCCAGAAATCGGTGGGCGGCTAGCACAGATACGCAGTATTTT. This chain links TRBV19 with TRBJ2-3; D is uncertain. The CDR3 consists of 15 residues. With 9 bases removed from V and 0 bases from J, the gap between germline ends came to 16 bases. Germline loops: CDR1 LNHDA, CDR2 SQIVND (reference sequence).